A single sample gave rise to the 7 T cell receptor beta chains below, sequenced in a study of control samples from healthy donors and cancer patients. The assay was immunoSEQ multiplex PCR, and TCRdb's table has in-frame clones only and misses some. Found here are around 100,000 clones, roughly 92% of them singletons; the top ten hold 3%. The material sequenced was blood. Receptor source: a human donor in good health. The donor label of this sample is uncertain.

The CDR3 bases are TGCGCCAGCACCTCCCGACCAGACGGCACAGATACGCAGTATTTT. It yields the protein CASTSRPDGTDTQYF. This chain joins TRBV5-1 and TRBJ2-3; D not resolved. The V gene lost 6 bases and the J gene lost 1 base, with 15 bases spanning the gap. This CDR3 contains 15 residues. Germline V gene data show CDR1 as SGHRS and CDR2 as YFSETQ.

The rearrangement uses TRBV7-2 and TRBJ2-3; 8 positions match TRBD2. Germline trimming cut 5 bases from V and 2 bases from J; bases unmatched to any gene: 3. Germline lookup yields CDR1 SGHTA and CDR2 FQGNSA. This CDR3 spans 14 amino acids. Written as DNA, the CDR3 is TGTGCCAGCAGCCGTAGCGGGGCCACAGATACGCAGTATTTT. Amino acid sequence: CASSRSGATDTQYF.

This clone was counted only a few times. The V call is TRBV9, the J call TRBJ1-2; no firm D call. V was trimmed by 0 bases and J by 8 bases, leaving 14 bases between them. Germline V lookup: CDR1 SGDLS, CDR2 YYNGEE. The CDR3 is made up of 14 amino acids. The CDR3 is CASSVEEGMGGYTF. The CDR3, as DNA: TGTGCCAGCAGCGTAGAAGAGGGTATGGGAGGCTACACCTTC.

This clone was seen once. The CDR3 DNA follows: TGTGCCAGCAGCCCTATTAACGGTCTGAGTTACAATGAGCAGTTCTTC. Its translation: CASSPINGLSYNEQFF. The chain has TRBV7-9 and TRBJ2-1; D call uncertain. The CDR3 consists of 16 residues. Germline V gene sequence: CDR1 SEHNR, CDR2 FQNEAQ (reference sequence). The V gene lost 5 bases and the J gene lost 4 bases, with 18 bases spanning the gap.

This clone was found once. V gene TRBV28 combines with J gene TRBJ1-6, with a tentative D call TRBD1 (6 bases). Germline assignment: CDR1 MDHEN and CDR2 SYDVKM. The CDR3 contains 14 residues. Trimming shortened V by 5 bases and J by 7 bases, and 12 bases separated the two germline ends. As DNA, the CDR3 is TGTGCCAGCAGTAACGTCAGGGGCAATTCACCCCTCCACTTT. This translates into CASSNVRGNSPLHF.

This chain joins TRBV27 and TRBJ2-7, with TRBD2 as a possible D gene (7 bases). The CDR3 is made up of 13 amino acids. V dropped 8 bases and J dropped 10 bases, with 21 bases sitting between them. The germline gives CDR1 MNHEY, CDR2 SMNVEV (reference sequence). The CDR3 nucleotides are TGTGCCAGCGGGGGGGCTGCTCGAGGGTATCAGTACGTC. Protein product: CASGGAARGYQYV.

This chain links TRBV19 with TRBJ1-2; the match to TRBD1 covers 9 bases. From germline, CDR1 is LNHDA and CDR2 SQIVND (reference sequence). The CDR3 is 16 residues long. With 5 bases clipped from V and 4 bases from J, the junction kept 11 bases outside the gene matches. The CDR3, as DNA: TGTGCCAGTAGTGCCACCGGGACAGGGTTACTCTATGGCTACACCTTC. It codes for CASSATGTGLLYGYTF.